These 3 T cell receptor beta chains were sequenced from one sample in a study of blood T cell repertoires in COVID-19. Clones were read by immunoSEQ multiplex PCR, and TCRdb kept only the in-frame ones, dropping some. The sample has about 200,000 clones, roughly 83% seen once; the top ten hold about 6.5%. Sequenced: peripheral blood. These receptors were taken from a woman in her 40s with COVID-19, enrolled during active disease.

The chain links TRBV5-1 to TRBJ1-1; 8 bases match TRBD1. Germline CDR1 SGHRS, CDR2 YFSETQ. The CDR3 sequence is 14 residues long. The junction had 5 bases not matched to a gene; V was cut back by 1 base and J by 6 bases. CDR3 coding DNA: TGCGCCAGCAGCTTGACAGGGGGTAGGGCTGAAGCTTTCTTT. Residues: CASSLTGGRAEAFF.

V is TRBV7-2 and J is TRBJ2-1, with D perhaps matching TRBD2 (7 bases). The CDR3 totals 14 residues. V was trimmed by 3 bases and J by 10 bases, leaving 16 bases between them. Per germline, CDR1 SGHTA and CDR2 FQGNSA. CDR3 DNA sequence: TGTGCCAGCAGCTTCGCCCGGGGGGCAACAGAGCAGTTCTTC. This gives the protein CASSFARGATEQFF.

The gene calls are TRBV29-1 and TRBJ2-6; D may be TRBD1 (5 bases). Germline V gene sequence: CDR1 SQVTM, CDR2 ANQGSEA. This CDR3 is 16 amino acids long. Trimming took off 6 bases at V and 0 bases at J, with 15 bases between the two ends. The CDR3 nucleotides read TGCAGCGTCGCCTCCCAGGGTATCTCTGGGGCCAACGTCCTGACTTTC. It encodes CSVASQGISGANVLTF.